This T cell receptor beta chain was sequenced for a study of identical twins. Each CDR3 protein gets one entry after TCRdb re-called the 5' RACE reads with MiXCR. The data hold approximately 1.8 million distinct CDR3 sequences, with around 29% observed a single time. Unmatched junction bases numbered 11, after V lost 6 bases and J lost 10 bases. This CDR3 comprises 14 residues. Germline-derived CDR1 and CDR2 are DFQATT and SNEGSKA (reference sequence). The sample comprised cord blood. The receptor comes from a newborn girl in good health. The chain uses TRBV20-1 and TRBJ2-1, with 11 bases identical to TRBD1. Written as DNA, the CDR3 is TGCAGTGCCTGTCGCGGACAGGGGGCTTGGGAGCAGTTCTTC. As protein: CSACRGQGAWEQFF.